This section outlines one T cell receptor beta chain sequence together with its context. The target antigen is unknown. The sample comes from a study of shared clonotypes between healthy human individuals. Study information: Contributing individuals were a couple of females and a few males aged 18 to 49.

This CDR3 has 12 residues. V was trimmed by 6 bases and J by 2 bases, leaving 7 bases between them. Germline V gene lookup returns CDR1 WSHSY and CDR2 SAAADI. This was a deep-level run. Only in-frame clones appear in the TCRdb table, and some are missing; sequencing was by immunoSEQ multiplex PCR. The table lists 2 million to 2.5 million clones, over 85% of them singletons. Notes on the study in general: Estimated richness values were generally larger in naive subsets than in memory subsets. A limitation of the genetic and exposure-history diversity represented arose from few donors.

Material: naive CD4+ T cells from PBMCs. Subset here: CD45RA+ positively selected. The chain is built from TRBV10-2 and TRBJ2-5; D not certain. The TCR was taken from a man aged 18-30 years in good health. Some clones in this sample may be carry-over from other donors' samples. CDR3 nucleotides: TGCGCCAGCAGCTTACCTCAAGAGACCCAGTACTTC. It translates to CASSLPQETQYF.